This record looks at one T cell receptor (beta chain) sequence and its context. Data came from immunoSEQ multiplex PCR; TCRdb stores just in-frame clones and leaves some out. The sample carries approximately 210,000 clones, around 84% recorded once. Trimming stripped 5 bases from V and 9 bases from J, with 14 bases between. Germline V CDR1 and CDR2: SGHVS, FQNEAQ. The CDR3 is made up of 12 amino acids. The record originates from a study of blood T cell repertoires in COVID-19. The sample was peripheral blood. This sequence originates from a man aged 25-45 years with active or convalescent COVID-19. This chain connects TRBV7-8 to TRBJ2-7; D may be TRBD2 (5 bases). CDR3 sequence (DNA): TGTGCCAGCAGCGCGCCCGGAGGCAGGCAGTACTTC. This translates into CASSAPGGRQYF.